The entry below describes one T cell receptor (beta chain). This specimen comes from a study of control samples from healthy donors and cancer patients. Libraries were prepared by immunoSEQ multiplex PCR; TCRdb keeps only in-frame clonotypes and omits some of them. The sample contains 400,000 to 450,000 clones, around 90% of which appear only once. The sequenced material came from PBMCs. The TCR sequence derives from a man in his forties with head and neck cancer.

The CDR3 sequence: CASSSQGTDSYEQYF. In DNA, the CDR3 is TGTGCCAGCAGTTCACAGGGGACGGATTCCTACGAGCAGTACTTC. This chain joins TRBV6-5 and TRBJ2-7; 7 bases line up with TRBD1. CDR3 length: 15 amino acids. Germline V lookup: CDR1 MNHEY, CDR2 SVGAGI. Trimming cost V 4 bases and J 1 base; bases outside gene matches: 7.